The next 14 T cell receptor beta chains were all read from a single sample in a study of OX40 agonist ivuxolimab in advanced cancers. Assay: immunoSEQ multiplex PCR; the TCRdb copy retains only in-frame clones and omits some. This table has about 66,000 clones, approximately 81% appearing once. Sequenced here: CD4+ or CD8+ T cells sorted from blood, sampled in a trial of the OX40 agonist ivuxolimab. These receptors were obtained from an adult with an advanced solid tumor such as melanoma, head and neck, liver or kidney cancer.

CDR3 sequence: CASCPLAGGEQFF. In DNA form, the CDR3 reads TGTGCCAGCTGTCCTCTAGCGGGGGGCGAGCAGTTCTTC. The V call is TRBV2, the J call TRBJ2-1, with 11 bases that match TRBD2. Germline V gene lookup returns CDR1 SNHLY and CDR2 FYNNEI. There are 13 residues in the CDR3. V was pared by 8 bases and J by 10 bases, with 7 bases of the junction left unmatched.

The chain carries TRBV19 and TRBJ2-3; TRBD1 matches at 9 bases. Germline CDR1 LNHDA, CDR2 SQIVND (reference sequence). The CDR3 has 15 residues. Unmatched junction bases numbered 9, after V lost 6 bases and J lost 5 bases. For the CDR3, the DNA is TGTGCCAGTAGCTCGGGACAGGGTGTAATAGATACGCAGTATTTT. As protein: CASSSGQGVIDTQYF.

The CDR3, as DNA: TGCGCCAGCAGCCAAGCCAGGGCTGGCGCTGGAAGGGGAGAGACCCAGTACTTC. It encodes CASSQARAGAGRGETQYF. The chain joins TRBV4-1 to TRBJ2-5; D may be TRBD1 (5 bases). Germline V gene sequence: CDR1 MGHRA, CDR2 YSYEKL. Trimming stripped 1 base from V and 4 bases from J, with 22 bases between. CDR3 size: 18 residues.

The rearrangement uses TRBV4-1 and TRBJ1-2, with D tentatively TRBD1 (5 bases). V lost 1 base, J lost 8 bases, and 14 bases lay in between. The CDR3 covers 14 residues. CDR1 MGHRA and CDR2 YSYEKL come from the germline V gene. The CDR3 coding sequence is TGCGCCAGCAGCCAAGGAACAGCAGGGTTCGGCTACACCTTC. It translates to CASSQGTAGFGYTF.

V is TRBV7-2 and J is TRBJ1-2; TRBD1 aligns across 9 bases. The CDR3 is made up of 14 amino acids. Trimming cost V 5 bases and J 6 bases; bases outside gene matches: 7. CDR1 and CDR2 from the germline V gene are SGHTA and FQGNSA. CDR3 sequence: CASSPGQGKHGYTF. The CDR3 DNA sequence: TGTGCCAGCAGCCCGGGACAGGGAAAACATGGCTACACCTTC.

The chain carries TRBV7-9 and TRBJ1-5; D is uncertain. V lost 2 bases, J lost 0 bases, and 14 bases lay in between. The length of the CDR3 is 17 residues. The germline V gene encodes CDR1 SEHNR and CDR2 FQNEAQ (reference sequence). CDR3 sequence (DNA): TGTGCCAGCAGCTTATCCTACGGCTCGTATAGCAATCAGCCCCAGCATTTT. It translates to CASSLSYGSYSNQPQHF.

This clone has a single count. The chain joins TRBV19 to TRBJ2-1; D could derive from TRBD1 or TRBD2 (6 bases each). The CDR3 totals 16 residues. The ends were cut back, 7 bases at V and 0 bases at J, with 16 bases in the middle. The germline CDR1 and CDR2 sequences are LNHDA and SQIVND (reference sequence). As DNA, the CDR3 is TGTGCCAGTACCCCCTTAGGGGGGAGCTCCTACAATGAGCAGTTCTTC. Translated, it gives CASTPLGGSSYNEQFF. The entire variable domain, with the rest obtained from reference TRBV19 and TRBJ2-1, is as follows: DGGITQSPKYLFRKEGQNVTLSCEQNLNHDAMYWYRQDPGQGLRLIYYSQIVNDFQKGDIAEGYSVSREKKESFPLTVTSAQKNPTAFYLCASTPLGGSSYNEQFFGPGTRLTVL.

This clone turned up a few times. The chain carries TRBV29-1 and TRBJ2-5; D unresolved. Germline V CDR1 and CDR2: SQVTM, ANQGSEA. Trimming cost V 2 bases and J 5 bases, with 15 bases left between them. The CDR3 has 14 residues. CDR3 nucleotide sequence: TGCAGCGTTGAAAACAGCCAGCCTTATGAGACCCAGTACTTC. Translated: CSVENSQPYETQYF. The complete variable domain, with remaining parts taken from reference TRBV29-1 and TRBJ2-5, reads SAVISQKPSRDICQRGTSLTIQCQVDSQVTMMFWYRQQPGQSLTLIATANQGSEATYESGFVIDKFPISRPNLTFSTLTVSNMSPEDSSIYLCSVENSQPYETQYFGPGTRLLVL.

V gene TRBV6-5 combines with J gene TRBJ2-7; maybe TRBD1 (5 bases). This CDR3 has 15 amino acids. Trimming removed 0 bases at V and 2 bases at J, with 11 bases between. Germline CDR1 reads MNHEY; CDR2 reads SVGAGI. The CDR3 nucleotides read TGTGCCAGCAGTTACTCTCAAGGGGCCCCCTACGAGCAGTACTTC. It codes for CASSYSQGAPYEQYF.

This clone was counted a few times. The chain has TRBV6-5 and TRBJ1-5, with D unresolved. V lost 0 bases, J lost 5 bases, and 11 bases lay in between. From germline, CDR1 is MNHEY and CDR2 SVGAGI. CDR3 size: 15 residues. This chain's CDR3 is CASSYSLGSHQPQHF. The CDR3 DNA sequence: TGTGCCAGCAGTTACTCATTGGGTTCCCATCAGCCCCAGCATTTT.

V gene TRBV6-5 combines with J gene TRBJ1-1, with D unclear. Germline loops: CDR1 MNHEY, CDR2 SVGAGI. The CDR3 covers 14 residues. Trimming took 6 bases from V and 6 from J, leaving 17 bases between them. The CDR3, as DNA: TGTGCCAGCAGCCATGTCGTTGCGAGACCTGAAGCTTTCTTT. Its translation is CASSHVVARPEAFF.

The chain carries TRBV15 and TRBJ1-2, with D hard to call. In germline, CDR1 is LNHNV, CDR2 YYDKDF (reference sequence). Trimming removed 1 base from V and 5 bases from J, with 5 bases in between. The CDR3 has 12 amino acids. DNA of the CDR3: TGTGCCACCAGCAGAGGGCCTTATGGCTACACCTTC. Its protein product is CATSRGPYGYTF.

This chain connects TRBV7-6 to TRBJ2-5; 7 bases align to TRBD1. The CDR3 length is 15 residues. V dropped 5 bases and J dropped 0; count of bases not matched to a gene: 6. In germline, CDR1 is SGHVS, CDR2 FNYEAQ. CDR3 sequence reads: CASSPGDRDQETQYF. The CDR3, as DNA: TGTGCCAGCAGCCCCGGTGACAGGGACCAAGAGACCCAGTACTTC.

The chain couples TRBV7-2 to TRBJ2-2; 14 bases are shared with TRBD2. The germline CDR1 and CDR2 sequences are SGHTA and FQGNSA. The CDR3 length is 17 residues. With 8 bases clipped from V and 5 bases from J, the junction kept 10 bases outside the gene matches. CDR3 DNA sequence: TGTGCCAGCGCCAAGGGACTAGCGGGGGCTGGTACCGGGGAGCTGTTTTTT. Translated, it gives CASAKGLAGAGTGELFF.